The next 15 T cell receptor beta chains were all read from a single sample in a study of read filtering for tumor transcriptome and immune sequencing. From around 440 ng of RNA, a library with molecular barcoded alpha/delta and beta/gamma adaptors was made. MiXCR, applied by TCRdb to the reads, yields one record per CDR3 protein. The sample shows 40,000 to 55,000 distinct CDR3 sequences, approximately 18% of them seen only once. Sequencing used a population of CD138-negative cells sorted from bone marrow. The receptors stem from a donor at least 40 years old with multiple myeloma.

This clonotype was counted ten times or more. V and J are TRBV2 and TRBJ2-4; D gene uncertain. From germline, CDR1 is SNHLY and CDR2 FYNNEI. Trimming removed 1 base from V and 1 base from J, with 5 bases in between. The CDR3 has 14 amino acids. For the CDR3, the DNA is TGTGCCAGCAGTGAAGGGTTGGCCAAAAACATTCAGTACTTC. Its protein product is CASSEGLAKNIQYF.

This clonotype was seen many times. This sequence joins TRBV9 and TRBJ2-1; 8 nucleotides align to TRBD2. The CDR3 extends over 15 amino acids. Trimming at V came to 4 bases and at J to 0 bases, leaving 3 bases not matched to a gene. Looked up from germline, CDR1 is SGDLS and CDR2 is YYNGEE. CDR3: CASSPGGSSYNEQFF. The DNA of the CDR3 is TGTGCCAGCAGCCCGGGGGGGAGCTCCTACAATGAGCAGTTCTTC.

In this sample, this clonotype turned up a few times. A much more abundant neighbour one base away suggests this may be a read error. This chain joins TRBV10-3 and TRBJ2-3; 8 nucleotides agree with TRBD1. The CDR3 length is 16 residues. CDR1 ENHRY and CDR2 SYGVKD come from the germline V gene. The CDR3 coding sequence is TGTGCCATCAGTGAGTCGGCGACGCAGGGGGCAGATACGCGGTATTTT. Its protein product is CAISESATQGADTRYF.

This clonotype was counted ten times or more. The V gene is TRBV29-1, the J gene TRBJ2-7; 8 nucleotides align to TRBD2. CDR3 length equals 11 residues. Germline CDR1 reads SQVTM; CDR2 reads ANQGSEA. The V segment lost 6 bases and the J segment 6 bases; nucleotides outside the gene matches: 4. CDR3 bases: TGCAGCGTCGGACTAGCTCGCGAGCAGTACTTC. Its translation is CSVGLAREQYF.

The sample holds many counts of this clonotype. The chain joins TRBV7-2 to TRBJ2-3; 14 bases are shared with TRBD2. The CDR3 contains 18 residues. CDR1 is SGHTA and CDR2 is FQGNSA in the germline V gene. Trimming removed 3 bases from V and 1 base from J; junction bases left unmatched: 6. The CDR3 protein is CASSFTGLAGAGTDTQYF. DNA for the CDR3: TGTGCCAGCAGCTTCACGGGACTAGCGGGAGCTGGCACAGATACGCAGTATTTT.

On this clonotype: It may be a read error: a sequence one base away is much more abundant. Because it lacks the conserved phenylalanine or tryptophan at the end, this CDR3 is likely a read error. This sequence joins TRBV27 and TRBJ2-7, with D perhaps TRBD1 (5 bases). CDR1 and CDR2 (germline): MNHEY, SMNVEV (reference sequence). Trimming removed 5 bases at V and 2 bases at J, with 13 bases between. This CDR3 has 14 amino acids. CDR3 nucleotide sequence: TGTGCCAGCAGTCGTGAGACAGACGCCTACGAGCAGTACTCC. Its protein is CASSRETDAYEQYS.

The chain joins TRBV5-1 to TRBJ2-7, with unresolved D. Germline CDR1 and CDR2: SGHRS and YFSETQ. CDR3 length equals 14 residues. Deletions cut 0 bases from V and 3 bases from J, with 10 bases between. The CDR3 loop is CASSLDRQIYEQYF. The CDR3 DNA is TGCGCCAGCAGCTTGGACCGGCAGATCTACGAGCAGTACTTC.

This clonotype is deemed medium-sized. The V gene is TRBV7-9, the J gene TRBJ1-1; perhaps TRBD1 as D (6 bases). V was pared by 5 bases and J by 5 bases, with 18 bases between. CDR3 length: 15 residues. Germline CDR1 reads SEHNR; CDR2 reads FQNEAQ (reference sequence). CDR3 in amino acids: CASSRRDRIRTEAFF. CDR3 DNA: TGTGCCAGCAGCCGAAGAGACAGGATCAGGACTGAAGCTTTCTTT.

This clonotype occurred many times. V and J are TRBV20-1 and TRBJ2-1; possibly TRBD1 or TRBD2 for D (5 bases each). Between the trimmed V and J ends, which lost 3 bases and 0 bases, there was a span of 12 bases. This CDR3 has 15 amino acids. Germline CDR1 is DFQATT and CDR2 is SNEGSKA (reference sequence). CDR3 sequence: CSASGAWSSYNEQFF. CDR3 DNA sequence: TGCAGTGCTAGCGGGGCCTGGAGCTCCTACAATGAGCAGTTCTTC.

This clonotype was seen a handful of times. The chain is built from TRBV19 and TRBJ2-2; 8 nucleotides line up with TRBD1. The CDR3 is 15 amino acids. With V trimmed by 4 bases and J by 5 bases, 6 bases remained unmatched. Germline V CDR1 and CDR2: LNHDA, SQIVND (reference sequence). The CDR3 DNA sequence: TGTGCCAGTAGTAAGGACAGGGCTGTTACCGGGGAGCTGTTTTTT. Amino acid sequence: CASSKDRAVTGELFF.

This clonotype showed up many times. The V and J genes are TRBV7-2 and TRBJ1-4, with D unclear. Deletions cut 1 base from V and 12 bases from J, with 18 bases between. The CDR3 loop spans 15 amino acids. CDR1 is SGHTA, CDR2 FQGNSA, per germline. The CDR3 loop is CASSLVAGQALELFF. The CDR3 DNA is TGTGCCAGCAGCTTAGTGGCGGGTCAGGCTTTGGAACTGTTTTTT.

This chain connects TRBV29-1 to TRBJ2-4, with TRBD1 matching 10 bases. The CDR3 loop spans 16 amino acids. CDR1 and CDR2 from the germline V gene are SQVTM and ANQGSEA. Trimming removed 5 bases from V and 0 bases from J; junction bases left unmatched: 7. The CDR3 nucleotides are TGCAGCGTTATTCCGGGACAGGGGTTAGCCAAAAACATTCAGTACTTC. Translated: CSVIPGQGLAKNIQYF.

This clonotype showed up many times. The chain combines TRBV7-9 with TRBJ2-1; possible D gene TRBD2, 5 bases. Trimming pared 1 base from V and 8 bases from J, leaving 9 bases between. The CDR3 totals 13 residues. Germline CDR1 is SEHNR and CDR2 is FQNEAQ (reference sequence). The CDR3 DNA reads TGTGCCAGCAGCTTAGAAGCTAGCCATGAGCAGTTCTTC. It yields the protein CASSLEASHEQFF.

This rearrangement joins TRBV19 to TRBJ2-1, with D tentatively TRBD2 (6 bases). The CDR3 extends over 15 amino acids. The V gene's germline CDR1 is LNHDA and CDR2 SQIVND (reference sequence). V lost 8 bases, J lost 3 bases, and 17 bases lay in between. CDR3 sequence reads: CASGAGISGYNEQFF. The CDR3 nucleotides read TGTGCCAGTGGTGCGGGGATTAGCGGCTACAATGAGCAGTTCTTC. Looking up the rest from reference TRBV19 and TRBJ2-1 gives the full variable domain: DGGITQSPKYLFRKEGQNVTLSCEQNLNHDAMYWYRQDPGQGLRLIYYSQIVNDFQKGDIAEGYSVSREKKESFPLTVTSAQKNPTAFYLCASGAGISGYNEQFFGPGTRLTVL.

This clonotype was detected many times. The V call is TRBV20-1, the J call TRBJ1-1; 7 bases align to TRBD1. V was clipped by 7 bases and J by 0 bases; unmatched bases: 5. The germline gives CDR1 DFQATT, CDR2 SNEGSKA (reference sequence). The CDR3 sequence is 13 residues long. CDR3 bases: TGCAGTGTGGCGGGACAGCTGAACACTGAAGCTTTCTTT. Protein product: CSVAGQLNTEAFF.